This T cell receptor (beta chain) was recovered during a study of blood T cells in healthy people across ages. General observations from the study: Nothing was known about donor CMV status, and this possibly confounded expanded clonotype changes.

This clonotype was seen at least ten times. Its antigen is as yet unknown. A second PCR, run for 7 to 11 cycles, used a sample-barcoded 5' primer plus a J-beta primer mix. Each CDR3 protein is one row after TCRdb ran MiXCR on the 5' RACE reads. The sample shows 550,000 to 800,000 distinct CDR3 sequences, roughly 20% of them seen only once. V was clipped by 1 base and J by 7 bases, with 11 bases between them. The CDR3 has 13 amino acids. CDR1 is SEHNR, CDR2 FQNEAQ, per germline (reference sequence). This chain uses TRBV7-9 with TRBJ2-7, with D possibly matching TRBD2 (5 bases). Sequenced sample: blood. This receptor was obtained from a man between 65 and 85 years old in good health. CDR3 DNA: TGTGCCAGCAGCTTAGTTACAGCGGAAGAGCAGTACTTC. This encodes CASSLVTAEEQYF.